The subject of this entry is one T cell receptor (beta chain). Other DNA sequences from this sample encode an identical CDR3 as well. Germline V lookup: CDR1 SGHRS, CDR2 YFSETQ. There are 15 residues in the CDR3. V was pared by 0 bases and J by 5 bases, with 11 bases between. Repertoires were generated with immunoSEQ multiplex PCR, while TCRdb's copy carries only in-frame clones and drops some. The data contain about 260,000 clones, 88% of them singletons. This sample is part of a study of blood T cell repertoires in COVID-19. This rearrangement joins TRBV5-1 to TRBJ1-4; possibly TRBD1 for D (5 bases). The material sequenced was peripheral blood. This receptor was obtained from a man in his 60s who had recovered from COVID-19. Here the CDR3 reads CASSLGAGPNEKLFF. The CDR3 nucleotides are TGCGCCAGCAGCTTGGGTGCAGGGCCGAATGAAAAACTGTTTTTT.